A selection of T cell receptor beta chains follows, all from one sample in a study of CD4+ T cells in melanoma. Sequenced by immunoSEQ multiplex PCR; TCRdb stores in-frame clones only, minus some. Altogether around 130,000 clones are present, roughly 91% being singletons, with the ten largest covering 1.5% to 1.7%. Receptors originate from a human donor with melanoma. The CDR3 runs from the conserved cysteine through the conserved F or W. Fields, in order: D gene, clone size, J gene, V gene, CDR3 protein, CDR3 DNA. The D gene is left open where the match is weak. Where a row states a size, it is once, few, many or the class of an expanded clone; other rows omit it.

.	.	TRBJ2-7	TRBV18	CASSPRSGQNYYEQYF	TGTGCCAGCTCACCCCGAAGCGGACAGAATTACTACGAGCAGTACTTC
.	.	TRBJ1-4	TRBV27	CASSPVSTNEKLFF	TGTGCCAGCAGTCCCGTATCCACTAATGAAAAACTGTTTTTT
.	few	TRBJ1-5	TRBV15	CATSRAFMRNQPQHF	TGTGCCACCAGCAGAGCGTTTATGAGAAATCAGCCCCAGCATTTT
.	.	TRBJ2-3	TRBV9	CASSRDTLEGDTQYF	TGTGCCAGCAGCCGGGACACTCTCGAGGGAGATACGCAGTATTTT
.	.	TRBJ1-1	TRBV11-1	CASSLTGDTEAFF	TGTGCCAGCAGCTTAACGGGGGATACTGAAGCTTTCTTT
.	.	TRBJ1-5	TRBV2	CASAAGRQPQHF	TGTGCCAGCGCCGCGGGGAGACAGCCCCAGCATTTT
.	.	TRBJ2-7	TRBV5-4	CASSDGQTALTEQYF	TGTGCCAGCAGCGACGGACAGACCGCCCTTACAGAGCAGTACTTC
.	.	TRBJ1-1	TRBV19	CASSYTDRNTEAFF	TGTGCCAGTAGCTATACCGACAGAAACACTGAAGCTTTCTTT
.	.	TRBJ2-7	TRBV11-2	CASSITPGQYPYEQYF	TGTGCCAGCAGCATTACCCCAGGACAATACCCCTACGAGCAGTACTTC
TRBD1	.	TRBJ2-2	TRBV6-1	CASRLGQGNTGELFF	TGTGCCAGCAGATTGGGACAGGGGAACACCGGGGAGCTGTTTTTT
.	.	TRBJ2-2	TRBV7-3	CASSPGGRRAKGELFF	TGTGCCAGCAGCCCCGGGGGACGGCGTGCCAAGGGGGAGCTGTTTTTT
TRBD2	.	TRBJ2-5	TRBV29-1	CSVGASGWETQYF	TGCAGCGTTGGGGCTAGCGGGTGGGAGACCCAGTACTTC
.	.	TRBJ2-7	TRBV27	CASSLSTASYEQYF	TGTGCCAGCAGTTTATCGACAGCCTCCTACGAGCAGTACTTC
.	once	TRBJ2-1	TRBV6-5	CASSYSIVGGNEQFF	TGTGCCAGCAGTTACTCGATTGTAGGTGGGAATGAGCAGTTCTTC
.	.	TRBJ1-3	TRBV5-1	CASSPRDGSGNTIYF	TGCGCCAGCAGCCCTAGGGACGGCTCTGGAAACACCATATATTTT
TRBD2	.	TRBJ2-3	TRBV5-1	CASSLARAGGDTQYF	TGCGCCAGCAGCTTGGCCCGGGCGGGGGGAGATACGCAGTATTTT
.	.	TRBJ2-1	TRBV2	CASMQGRADNEQFF	TGTGCCAGCATGCAGGGACGGGCGGACAATGAGCAGTTCTTC
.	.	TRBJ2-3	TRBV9	CASSVVGNTDTQYF	TGTGCCAGCAGCGTAGTCGGCAACACAGATACGCAGTATTTT
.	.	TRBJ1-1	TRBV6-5	CASSLGRGAEAFF	TGTGCCAGCAGCTTGGGAAGAGGAGCTGAAGCTTTCTTT
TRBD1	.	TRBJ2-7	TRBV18	CASSPGTGSLTEQYF	TGTGCCAGCTCACCAGGGACAGGGAGCCTTACGGAGCAGTACTTC
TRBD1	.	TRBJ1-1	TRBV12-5	CASALTGGTEAFF	TGTGCTAGTGCCTTAACAGGGGGCACTGAAGCTTTCTTT
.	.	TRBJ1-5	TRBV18	CASSPQGSEQPQHF	TGTGCCAGCTCACCACAGGGCTCAGAGCAGCCCCAGCATTTT
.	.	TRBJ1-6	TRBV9	CASSVEVQDSPLHF	TGTGCCAGCAGCGTCGAGGTGCAGGATTCACCCCTCCACTTT
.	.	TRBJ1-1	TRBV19	CASSWLNTEAFF	TGTGCCAGTAGCTGGCTGAACACTGAAGCTTTCTTT
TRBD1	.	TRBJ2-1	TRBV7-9	CASSSLGTATTYNEQFF	TGTGCCAGCAGCTCACTCGGGACAGCCACAACCTACAATGAGCAGTTCTTC
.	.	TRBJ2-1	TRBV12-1	CASSFGGQGNEQFF	TGTGCCAGCAGCTTTGGGGGACAGGGAAATGAGCAGTTCTTC
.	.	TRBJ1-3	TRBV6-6	CASSLRVTGNTIYF	TGTGCCAGCAGTCTCAGGGTGACTGGAAACACCATATATTTT
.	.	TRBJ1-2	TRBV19	CASSKDRPGNYGYTF	TGTGCCAGTAGTAAAGACAGGCCGGGGAACTATGGCTACACCTTC
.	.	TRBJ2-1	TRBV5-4	CASSLFYNEQFF	TGTGCCAGCAGCTTGTTCTACAATGAGCAGTTCTTC
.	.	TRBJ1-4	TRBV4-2	CASSHVLGQAESLSEKLFF	TGTGCCAGCAGCCACGTCCTCGGTCAGGCAGAATCGTTAAGCGAAAAACTGTTTTTT
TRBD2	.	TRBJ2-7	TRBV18	CASSPGREPNEQYF	TGTGCCAGCTCACCAGGGCGGGAGCCCAACGAGCAGTACTTC
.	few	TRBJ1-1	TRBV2	CASIRTPSDPEAFF	TGTGCCAGCATCCGGACACCAAGTGACCCTGAAGCTTTCTTT